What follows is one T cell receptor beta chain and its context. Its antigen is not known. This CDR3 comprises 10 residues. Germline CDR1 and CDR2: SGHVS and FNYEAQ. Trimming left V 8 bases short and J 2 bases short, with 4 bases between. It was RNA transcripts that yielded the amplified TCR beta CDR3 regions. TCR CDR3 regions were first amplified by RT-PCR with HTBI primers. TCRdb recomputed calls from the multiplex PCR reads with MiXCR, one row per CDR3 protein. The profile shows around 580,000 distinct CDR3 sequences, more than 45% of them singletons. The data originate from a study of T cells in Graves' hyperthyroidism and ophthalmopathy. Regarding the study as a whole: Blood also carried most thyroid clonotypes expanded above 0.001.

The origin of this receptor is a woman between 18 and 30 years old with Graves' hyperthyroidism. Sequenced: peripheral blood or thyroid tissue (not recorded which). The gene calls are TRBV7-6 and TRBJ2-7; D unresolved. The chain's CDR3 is CASVPYEQYF. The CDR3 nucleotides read TGTGCCAGCGTCCCCTACGAGCAGTACTTC.